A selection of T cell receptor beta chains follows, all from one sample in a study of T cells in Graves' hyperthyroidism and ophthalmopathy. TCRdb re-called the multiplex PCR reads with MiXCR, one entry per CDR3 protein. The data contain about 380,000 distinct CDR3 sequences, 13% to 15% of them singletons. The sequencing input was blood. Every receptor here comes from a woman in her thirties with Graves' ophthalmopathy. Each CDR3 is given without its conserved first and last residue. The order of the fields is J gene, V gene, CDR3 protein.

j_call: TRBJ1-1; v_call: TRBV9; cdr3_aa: ASSVLTGSEAF
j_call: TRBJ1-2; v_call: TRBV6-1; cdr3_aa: ASSPSWTGNGYT
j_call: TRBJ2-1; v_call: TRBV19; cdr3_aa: ASSPGGVLAGDYNEQF
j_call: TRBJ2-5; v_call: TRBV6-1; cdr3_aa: ASSETRSRAGSQY
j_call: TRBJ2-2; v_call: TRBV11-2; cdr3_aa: ASSLRGGGPTGELF
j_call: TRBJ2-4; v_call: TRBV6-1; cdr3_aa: ASSEFSFLAKNIQY
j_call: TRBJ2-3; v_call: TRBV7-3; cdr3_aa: ASSPLGGGASDTQY
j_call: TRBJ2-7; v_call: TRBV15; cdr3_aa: ATSRPYYEQY
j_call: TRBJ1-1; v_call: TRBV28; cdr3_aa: ASSFDLNTEAF
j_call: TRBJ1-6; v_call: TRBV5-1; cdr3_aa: ASSLETTRTGYNSPLH
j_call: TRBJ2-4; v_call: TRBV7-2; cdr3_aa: ASSLSGGIAKNIQY
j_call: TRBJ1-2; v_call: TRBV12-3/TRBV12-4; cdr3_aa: ASSPRGQGGEYGYT
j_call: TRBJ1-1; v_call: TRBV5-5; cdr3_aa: ASRNREGSEAF
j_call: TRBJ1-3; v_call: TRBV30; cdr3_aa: AWSKLGNTIY
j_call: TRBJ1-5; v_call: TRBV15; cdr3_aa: ATSRERETLYQPQH
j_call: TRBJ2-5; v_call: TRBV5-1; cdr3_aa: ASSLKLGQGLETQY
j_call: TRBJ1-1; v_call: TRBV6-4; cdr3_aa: ASSASTANTEAF
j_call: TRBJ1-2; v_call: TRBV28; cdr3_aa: ASSLSGTARNYGYT
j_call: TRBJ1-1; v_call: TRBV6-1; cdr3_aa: ASLDRAGNTEAF
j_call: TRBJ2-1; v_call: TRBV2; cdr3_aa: ASRDSSYNEQF
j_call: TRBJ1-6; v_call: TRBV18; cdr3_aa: ASSDMGNNSPLH
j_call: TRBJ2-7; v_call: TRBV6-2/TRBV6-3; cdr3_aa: ASRSRDRYEQY
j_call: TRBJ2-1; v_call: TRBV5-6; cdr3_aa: ATGQSYNEQF
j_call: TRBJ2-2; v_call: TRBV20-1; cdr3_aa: SARQSRGGNTGELF
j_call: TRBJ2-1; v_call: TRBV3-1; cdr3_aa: ASSLASGGTGLNEQF
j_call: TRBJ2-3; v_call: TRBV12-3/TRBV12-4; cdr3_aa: ASSHTGTDTQY
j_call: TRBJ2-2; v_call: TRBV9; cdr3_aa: ASSAGVGELF
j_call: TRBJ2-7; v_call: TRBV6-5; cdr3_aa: ASSYEGWYEQY
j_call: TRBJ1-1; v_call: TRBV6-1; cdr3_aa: ASLVGNTEAF
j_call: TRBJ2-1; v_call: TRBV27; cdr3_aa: ATLRNNEQF
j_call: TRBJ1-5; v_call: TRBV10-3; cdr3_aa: AISAGNQPQH
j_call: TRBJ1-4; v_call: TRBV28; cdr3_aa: ASSPEQGAVTNEKLF
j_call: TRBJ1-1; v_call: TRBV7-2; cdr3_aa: ASSGADRLHEAF
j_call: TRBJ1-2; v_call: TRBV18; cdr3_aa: ASSPLEKQIQTYGYT
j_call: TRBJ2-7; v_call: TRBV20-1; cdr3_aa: SARPPGQGIYEQY
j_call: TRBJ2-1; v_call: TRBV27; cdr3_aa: ASGLQSVVPYNEQF
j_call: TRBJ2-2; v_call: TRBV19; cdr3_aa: ASKSRGQNTGELF
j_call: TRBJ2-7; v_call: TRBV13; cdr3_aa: ASSTEGYKQY
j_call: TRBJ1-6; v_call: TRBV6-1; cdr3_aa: ASKSSGQNYNSPLH
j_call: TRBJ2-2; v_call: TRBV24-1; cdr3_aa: ATSDHSAGELF
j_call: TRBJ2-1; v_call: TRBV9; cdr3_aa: ASSERTGDYNEQF
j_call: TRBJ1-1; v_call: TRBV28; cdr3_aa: ASSRVGQTTEAF
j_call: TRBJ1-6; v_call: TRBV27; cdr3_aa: ASSPRSLARSSYNSPLH
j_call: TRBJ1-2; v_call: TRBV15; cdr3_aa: ATSRPSDINYGYT
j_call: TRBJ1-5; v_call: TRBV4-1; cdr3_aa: ASSQDGGTGNQPQH
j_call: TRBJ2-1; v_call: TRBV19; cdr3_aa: AGSIGRDPGQLNYNEQF
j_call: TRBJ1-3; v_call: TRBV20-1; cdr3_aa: SASFGSSGNTIY
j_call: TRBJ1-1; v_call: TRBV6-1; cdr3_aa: ASRSQGTRTEAF
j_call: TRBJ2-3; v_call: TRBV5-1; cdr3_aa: ASSLTGGRGDTQY
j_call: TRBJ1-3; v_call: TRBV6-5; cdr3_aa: ASSYSRTLTGNTIY
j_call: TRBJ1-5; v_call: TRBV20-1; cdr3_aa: SARDRQGWQPQH
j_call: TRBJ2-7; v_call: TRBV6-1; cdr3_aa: ASKGSAGGSYEQY
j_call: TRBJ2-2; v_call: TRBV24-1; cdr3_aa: ATSDWASGGAGGELF
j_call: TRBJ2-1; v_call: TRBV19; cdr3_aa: ASNRMLLADEQF